A selection of T cell receptor beta chains follows, all from one sample in a study of T cells in Graves' hyperthyroidism and ophthalmopathy. TCRdb reprocessed the multiplex PCR reads with MiXCR, giving one entry per CDR3 protein. The table lists around 380,000 distinct CDR3 sequences, about 14% of them singletons, with around 21% in the top ten. The sequencing input was blood. Receptor source: a man aged 25 to 40 with Graves' hyperthyroidism that later progressed to Graves' ophthalmopathy. Each CDR3 is given with its conserved first and last residue.

13 TRBJ2-1 TRBV27 CASSFPTSNEQFF
15 TRBJ2-2 TRBV6-1 CASSRRTANTGELFF
16 TRBJ2-7 TRBV10-3 CAISGLPGQGTYEQYF
16 TRBJ2-7 TRBV3-1 CASSQGPGQGLYEQYF
15 TRBJ2-3 TRBV20-1 CSATGLRLYTDTQYF
15 TRBJ2-1 TRBV6-2/TRBV6-3 CASSWGQARYNEQFF
13 TRBJ1-1 TRBV12-3/TRBV12-4 CASRGHMNTEAFF
15 TRBJ1-2 TRBV5-1 CASSSPVGRDYGYTF
14 TRBJ1-2 TRBV7-9 CASSLSWGDYGYTF
14 TRBJ1-1 TRBV28 CASSFRGSWTEAFF
13 TRBJ1-2 TRBV11-2 CASSLGRDYGYTF
13 TRBJ2-4 TRBV2 CASSGGEGDIQYF
16 TRBJ2-7 TRBV7-8 CASSPNQRPIAYEQYF
16 TRBJ1-1 TRBV12-3/TRBV12-4 CATKEPGQGINTEAFF
15 TRBJ1-3 TRBV5-6 CASSSETGGGNTIYF
15 TRBJ2-2 TRBV28 CASSKPGTNTGELFF
15 TRBJ2-1 TRBV15 CATSRDLAKGNEQFF
15 TRBJ2-5 TRBV6-1 CVSSPFRGGRETQYF
13 TRBJ2-7 TRBV28 CATYPSGSYEQYF
14 TRBJ1-5 TRBV28 CASSFRGRVQPQHF
13 TRBJ1-6 TRBV30 CAWNQGLNSPLHF
14 TRBJ1-1 TRBV11-3 CASRLQGEYTEAFF
12 TRBJ2-2 TRBV2 CASSEARPGGFF
15 TRBJ2-2 TRBV4-1 CASTPRVSNTGELFF